This T cell receptor (beta chain) is from a study of blood T cells in healthy people across ages. General observations from the study: Any changes in expanded clonotypes were possibly confounded, as donor CMV status remained unknown.

The germline V gene has CDR1 KGHSH and CDR2 LQKENI. V gave up 4 bases and J gave up 4 bases, with 9 bases separating them. This CDR3 spans 13 amino acids. Remarks on this clonotype: Its antigen is still unknown.

For the second PCR, which ran for roughly 6 to 12 cycles, a sample-barcoded 5' primer and a J-beta primer mix were used. Using its own MiXCR run on the 5' RACE reads, TCRdb lists one record per CDR3 protein. The data contain roughly 2 million distinct CDR3 sequences, about 49% of them seen just once; the ten biggest clones take up 2% to 2.5%. This receptor was taken from a woman aged 40 to 55 in good health. The specimen was blood. The gene calls are TRBV18 and TRBJ2-3; D possibly corresponds to TRBD1 (5 bases). CDR3 nucleotides: TGTGCCAGCTCACAGGGGTATCCAGATACGCAGTATTTT. This gives the protein CASSQGYPDTQYF.